This T cell receptor (beta chain) was sequenced for a study of blood T cell repertoires in COVID-19. Study summary: COVID-19 samples from acute and convalescent phases originated in the United States, Italy and Spain.

Per the authors' pipeline: Cell counts per sample came from amplifying reference gene primers. The assay was immunoSEQ multiplex PCR, and TCRdb's table has in-frame clones only and misses some. V, J and clone size are those of that table, while D and trimming were read from the DNA. The sample shows approximately 470,000 clones, approximately 85% of them seen only once. This CDR3 region has 12 residues. Germline loops: CDR1 SGHRS, CDR2 YFSETQ. V lost 5 bases and J 6 bases, leaving 12 bases between the germline ends. The sample comprised peripheral blood. The receptor's source is a human donor in a cohort sampled during active COVID-19. This chain connects TRBV5-1 to TRBJ2-7; a possible D gene is TRBD1 (5 bases). This CDR3 reads CASSFREGEQYF. The CDR3 bases are TGCGCCAGCAGTTTCAGGGAAGGCGAGCAGTACTTC. The whole variable domain, remainder taken from reference TRBV5-1 and TRBJ2-7, is KAGVTQTPRYLIKTRGQQVTLSCSPISGHRSVSWYQQTPGQGLQFLFEYFSETQRNKGNFPGRFSGRQFSNSRSEMNVSTLELGDSALYLCASSFREGEQYFGPGTRLTVT.